One sample yielded the 23 T cell receptor beta chains listed below, sequenced in a study of blood T cell repertoires in COVID-19. The protocol was immunoSEQ multiplex PCR, while the TCRdb copy is restricted to in-frame clones and leaves out a portion. The sample yields a few hundred thousand clones, around 80% seen once. Sequenced material: peripheral blood. These receptors originate from a young woman with acute or convalescent COVID-19.

This chain links TRBV6-2 or TRBV6-3 with TRBJ1-2, with no clear D. Trimming took 0 bases from V and 2 from J, leaving 10 bases between them. CDR3 length: 15 residues. Germline V lookup: CDR1 MNHEY, CDR2 SVGEGT. DNA for the CDR3: TGTGCCAGCAGTTACTCTTACGGAGTAAACTATGGCTACACCTTC. Translation gives CASSYSYGVNYGYTF.

The rearrangement links TRBV28 to TRBJ2-2; 10 positions match TRBD2. V was pared by 6 bases and J by 5 bases, with 6 bases of the junction left unmatched. CDR3 length: 15 amino acids. Germline lookup yields CDR1 MDHEN and CDR2 SYDVKM. The CDR3 DNA is TGTGCCAGCAGAACTAGCGGGGCCGGGACCGGGGAGCTGTTTTTT. This gives the protein CASRTSGAGTGELFF.

This rearrangement joins TRBV11-1 to TRBJ2-7, with D unresolved. The germline V gene encodes CDR1 SGHAT and CDR2 FQDESV (reference sequence). This CDR3 spans 15 amino acids. The germline V and J ends were trimmed by 3 bases and 4 bases, with 16 bases remaining between them. The CDR3 coding sequence is TGTGCCAGCAGCTTTCGACCCACAGAGAATTACGAGCAGTACTTC. Residues: CASSFRPTENYEQYF.

About this clone: One junction end does not reproduce the germline sequence, and a read error may be involved. The rearrangement links TRBV11-2 to TRBJ1-2; D is perhaps TRBD1 (5 bases). Germline V gene sequence: CDR1 SGHAT, CDR2 FQNNGV. The CDR3 length is 12 residues. DNA of the CDR3: TGTGCCAGCAGCTTAGGACAGTTTGGCCACACCTTC. It specifies CASSLGQFGHTF. Looking up the rest from reference TRBV11-2 and TRBJ1-2 gives the full variable domain: EAGVAQSPRYKIIEKRQSVAFWCNPISGHATLYWYQQILGQGPKLLIQFQNNGVVDDSQLPKDRFSAERLKGVDSTLKIQPAKLEDSAVYLCASSLGQFGHTFGSGTRLTVV.

V and J are TRBV29-1 and TRBJ1-1; the D gene is possibly TRBD1 (6 bases). Germline V lookup: CDR1 SQVTM, CDR2 ANQGSEA. Trimming took 2 bases from V and 5 from J, leaving 12 bases between them. There are 13 residues in the CDR3. For the CDR3, the DNA is TGCAGCGTTGAATCAGGGGCCGGGACTGAAGCTTTCTTT. It specifies CSVESGAGTEAFF.

V is TRBV6-2 or TRBV6-3 and J is TRBJ2-2; 9 bases align to TRBD2. V was clipped by 2 bases and J by 0 bases; unmatched bases: 1. This CDR3 has 16 residues. Germline CDR1 is MNHEY and CDR2 is SVGEGT. The CDR3 bases are TGTGCCAGCAGTTACCGGACTAGCGCGAACACCGGGGAGCTGTTTTTT. Translated: CASSYRTSANTGELFF.

The gene calls are TRBV12-3 or TRBV12-4 and TRBJ2-1; a weak D match, TRBD1 (6 bases). There are 13 residues in the CDR3. Trimming pared 5 bases from V and 5 bases from J, leaving 10 bases between. The CDR3 DNA reads TGTGCCAGCAGTCGGGACATACACAATGAGCAGTTCTTC. Its translation is CASSRDIHNEQFF.

The rearrangement joins TRBV14 to TRBJ2-4; D might be TRBD2 (5 bases). Germline CDR1 is SGHDN and CDR2 is FVKESK. Trimming took 1 base from V and 0 from J, leaving 7 bases between them. The CDR3 consists of 15 residues. This CDR3 reads CASSQAGKAKNIQYF. Written as DNA, the CDR3 is TGTGCCAGCAGCCAAGCGGGGAAAGCCAAAAACATTCAGTACTTC.

The rearrangement links TRBV7-9 to TRBJ2-1, with TRBD2 identical over 11 bases. Unmatched junction bases numbered 5, after V lost 1 base and J lost 6 bases. Germline-derived CDR1 and CDR2 are SEHNR and FQNEAQ (reference sequence). This CDR3 region has 16 residues. The CDR3 spells CASSLELAGGPNEQFF. CDR3 nucleotides: TGTGCCAGCAGCTTAGAGCTAGCGGGAGGCCCCAATGAGCAGTTCTTC.

This clone came up once. One end of the junction is discordant with germline, which a read error may explain. The rearrangement joins TRBV7-7 to TRBJ2-5; D is perhaps TRBD2 (5 bases). This CDR3 spans 14 amino acids. Germline-derived CDR1 and CDR2 are SSHAT and FNYEAQ (reference sequence). CDR3 in amino acids: CASSLGLYQETQYF. CDR3 DNA sequence: TGTGCTAGCAGCTTAGGACTGTACCAAGAGACCCAGTACTTC.

The chain has TRBV19 and TRBJ1-1; 8 nucleotides align to TRBD1. V lost 5 bases to trimming and J lost 7 bases; unmatched junction nucleotides: 6. The CDR3 contains 13 residues. Germline V gene data show CDR1 as LNHDA and CDR2 as SQIVND (reference sequence). The CDR3 DNA sequence: TGTGCCAGTAGTGCCAGGGGGCTGGTTGAAGCTTTCTTT. It codes for CASSARGLVEAFF.

This chain joins TRBV25-1 and TRBJ2-1; D is unclear. The CDR3 has 12 residues. Looked up from germline, CDR1 is MGHDK and CDR2 is SYGVNS. V lost 4 bases and J lost 6, with 7 bases in between. The CDR3 DNA reads TGTGCCAGCAGTGGGCCGGGCAATGAGCAGTTCTTC. It yields the protein CASSGPGNEQFF. Drawing the rest from reference TRBV25-1 and TRBJ2-1, the complete variable domain is EADIYQTPRYLVIGTGKKITLECSQTMGHDKMYWYQQDPGMELHLIHYSYGVNSTEKGDLSSESTVSRIRTEHFPLTLESARPSHTSQYLCASSGPGNEQFFGPGTRLTVL.

The chain recombines TRBV5-1 with TRBJ2-5; TRBD2 might be the D (6 bases). This CDR3 has 15 residues. Deletions cut 1 base from V and 1 base from J, with 11 bases between. CDR1 and CDR2 (germline): SGHRS, YFSETQ. The CDR3 is CASSLWGVGQETQYF. CDR3 nucleotide sequence: TGCGCCAGCAGCTTGTGGGGGGTCGGCCAAGAGACCCAGTACTTC.

The chain employs TRBV7-9 and TRBJ1-6, with D maybe TRBD1 (5 bases). Germline CDR1 SEHNR, CDR2 FQNEAQ (reference sequence). The CDR3 sequence is 16 residues long. V lost 1 base and J 10 bases, leaving 17 bases between the germline ends. CDR3 sequence: CASSLDYRRDGSPLHF. CDR3 nucleotides: TGTGCCAGCAGCTTAGATTACAGGAGGGACGGGTCACCCCTCCACTTT.

This chain uses TRBV7-9 with TRBJ1-6; 7 bases map to TRBD1. V lost 2 bases and J lost 8; bases outside the gene matches: 6. The CDR3 runs to 15 residues. Germline V CDR1 and CDR2: SEHNR, FQNEAQ (reference sequence). As DNA, the CDR3 is TGTGCCAGCAGCTTATTGGGCAGGGGGGATTCACCCCTCCACTTT. Its protein product is CASSLLGRGDSPLHF. Full variable domain (missing parts from reference TRBV7-9 and TRBJ1-6): DTGVSQNPRHKITKRGQNVTFRCDPISEHNRLYWYRQTLGQGPEFLTYFQNEAQLEKSRLLSDRFSAERPKGSFSTLEIQRTEQGDSAMYLCASSLLGRGDSPLHFGNGTRLTVT.

This chain connects TRBV29-1 to TRBJ2-7; D perhaps matches TRBD1 (6 bases). CDR1 is SQVTM and CDR2 is ANQGSEA in the germline V gene. This CDR3 spans 14 amino acids. Trimming shortened V by 6 bases and J by 5 bases, and 20 bases separated the two germline ends. This CDR3 is CSVTTTGFGDEQYF. Here the CDR3 DNA reads TGCAGCGTAACAACTACAGGGTTCGGGGACGAGCAGTACTTC.

J is TRBJ2-3 and V is TRBV6-5, with TRBD2 identical over 8 bases. Germline assignment: CDR1 MNHEY and CDR2 SVGAGI. The CDR3 consists of 16 residues. V shed 2 bases, J shed 5 bases, and the junction held 9 bases outside the gene matches. The CDR3 loop reads CASSYGSGGGEDTQYF. DNA for the CDR3: TGTGCCAGCAGTTACGGGAGCGGGGGCGGGGAAGATACGCAGTATTTT.

J is TRBJ1-5 and V is TRBV19, with 7 bases aligning to TRBD1. Trimming took 5 bases from V and 4 from J; bases not matched to a gene: 8. The CDR3 covers 15 residues. Germline CDR1 reads LNHDA; CDR2 reads SQIVND (reference sequence). CDR3 region: CASSAAGGRNQPQHF. CDR3 coding DNA: TGTGCCAGTAGTGCAGCAGGGGGGCGGAATCAGCCCCAGCATTTT.

This chain joins TRBV3-1 (or the pseudogene TRBV3-2) and TRBJ1-1, with 7 bases lining up with TRBD1. CDR1 is LGHDT and CDR2 is YNNKEL in the germline V gene (reference sequence). J gave up 0 bases and V 5 bases, and 12 bases lay outside the gene matches. CDR3 length: 17 amino acids. Written as DNA, the CDR3 is TGTGCCAGCAGCAGGGGACAGATGGGTGGGATGAACACTGAAGCTTTCTTT. Protein product: CASSRGQMGGMNTEAFF.

CDR3 region: CASSISYAEGADTQYF. Here the CDR3 DNA reads TGTGCCAGTAGTATATCGTACGCGGAGGGCGCAGATACGCAGTATTTT. V gene TRBV19 combines with J gene TRBJ2-3; weak D call: TRBD2 (6 bases). V was trimmed by 2 bases and J by 4 bases, leaving 16 bases between them. From germline, CDR1 is LNHDA and CDR2 SQIVND (reference sequence). The CDR3 runs 16 residues.

V is TRBV2 and J is TRBJ2-1, with D possibly TRBD1 on 5 matching bases. The V gene's germline CDR1 is SNHLY and CDR2 FYNNEI. The V and J ends lost 4 bases and 0 bases respectively, with 10 bases between them. This CDR3 comprises 15 residues. CDR3 in DNA: TGTGCCAGCAGTGTAAGTGACAGCTCCTACAATGAGCAGTTCTTC. The encoded protein is CASSVSDSSYNEQFF.

The gene calls are TRBV29-1 and TRBJ1-2, with 7 positions matching TRBD1. The CDR3 covers 13 residues. The J segment lost 0 bases and the V segment lost 4 bases, leaving 2 bases of the junction unmatched. The germline V gene has CDR1 SQVTM and CDR2 ANQGSEA. The CDR3 region is CSVAQGANYGYTF. The CDR3 DNA reads as TGCAGCGTTGCCCAGGGGGCTAACTATGGCTACACCTTC.

The V and J genes are TRBV27 and TRBJ1-2, with D perhaps matching TRBD1 (6 bases). Trimming removed 6 bases at V and 4 bases at J, with 12 bases between. CDR3 length: 13 residues. Germline V gives CDR1 MNHEY, CDR2 SMNVEV (reference sequence). The CDR3 nucleotides read TGTGCCAGCAGAAGGACAGCACTCTATGGCTACACCTTC. Its protein is CASRRTALYGYTF.